This TCR beta chain stems from a study of T-cell memory formation after mild COVID-19. Study-level information: Largely donor-specific sequence clusters came from a couple of donors.

Study conclusions and caveats: Contracting clones localized mainly to CM and EM when CD4+ and mainly to EMRA when CD8+.

Germline CDR1 reads ENHRY; CDR2 reads SYGVKD. This CDR3 is built from 14 residues. V shed 6 bases, J shed 5 bases, and the junction held 7 bases outside the gene matches. With respect to this clonotype: As yet, its antigen is unknown.

TCRdb re-called the 5' RACE reads with MiXCR, one entry per CDR3 protein. The sample includes roughly 450,000 distinct CDR3 sequences, roughly 18% of them seen just once. This receptor was taken from a man between 18 and 35 years old who had mild COVID-19 (a few samples of this study predate the infection). Cell type and time point are not known. The sample comprised PBMCs or a T cell subset sorted from them (not recorded which). The J gene is TRBJ1-1, the V gene TRBV10-3; TRBD1 agrees at 9 bases. The CDR3 region is CAIRRTGVGTEAFF. CDR3 coding DNA: TGTGCCATCAGGCGGACAGGGGTCGGGACTGAAGCTTTCTTT.